These T cell receptor beta chains were read from a single sample in a study of PD-L1 blockade in urothelial cancer. TCRdb's copy holds only in-frame clones and misses some; the assay was immunoSEQ multiplex PCR. The sample includes 35,000 to 50,000 clones, around 84% of them seen just once. The source material was PBMCs, sampled around atezolizumab (anti-PD-L1) treatment. The receptors here all came from a man between 65 and 85 years old with urothelial cancer. The CDR3 runs from the conserved cysteine through the conserved F or W. Each record gives: CDR3 length, clone size, V gene, J gene, D gene, CDR3 protein, CDR3 DNA. D genes are given only for firm matches. Not every row has a clone size; where given, it reads once, few, many or a size class.

14,NA,TRBV25-1,TRBJ1-2,TRBD1,CASSFDGQGSGYTF,TGTGCCAGCAGTTTTGATGGACAGGGCTCTGGCTACACCTTC
16,NA,TRBV5-4,TRBJ2-7,TRBD2,CASSLALVSGRGEQYF,TGTGCCAGCAGCTTGGCCCTTGTTAGCGGGAGGGGGGAGCAGTACTTC
13,NA,TRBV18,TRBJ2-7,NA,CASSPPQGGEQYF,TGTGCCAGCTCACCCCCACAGGGCGGCGAGCAGTACTTC
11,few,TRBV20-1,TRBJ1-1,NA,CSASGYTEAFF,TGCAGTGCTAGCGGGTACACTGAAGCTTTCTTT
14,NA,TRBV7-9,TRBJ2-5,NA,CASSLGQAQETQYF,TGTGCCAGCAGCTTAGGACAGGCGCAAGAGACCCAGTACTTC
13,NA,TRBV29-1,TRBJ1-5,NA,CSVVSGVNQPQHF,TGCAGCGTTGTGTCCGGAGTCAATCAGCCCCAGCATTTT
14,NA,TRBV11-3,TRBJ2-2,NA,CASSLGGNTGELFF,TGTGCCAGCAGCTTGGGGGGGAACACCGGGGAGCTGTTTTTT
16,NA,TRBV9,TRBJ2-7,TRBD2,CASSGGIGLAGIEQYF,TGTGCCAGCAGCGGGGGTATTGGACTAGCGGGAATCGAGCAGTACTTC
15,NA,TRBV9,TRBJ2-1,NA,CASRTLIRGDNEQFF,TGTGCCAGCCGAACCCTCATCCGAGGAGACAATGAGCAGTTCTTC
16,NA,TRBV5-1,TRBJ2-7,TRBD2,CASSLETSGVTYEQYF,TGCGCCAGCAGCTTGGAGACTAGCGGGGTGACCTACGAGCAGTACTTC
13,once,TRBV4-3,TRBJ2-7,NA,CASSQEEGYEQYF,TGCGCCAGCAGCCAAGAAGAGGGATACGAGCAGTACTTC
21,NA,TRBV28,TRBJ2-2,TRBD2,CASSLRGARLGRLTGTGELFF,TGTGCCAGCAGTTTGCGGGGGGCCCGACTGGGACGTTTAACGGGGACCGGGGAGCTGTTTTTT
15,medium-sized,TRBV6-6,TRBJ1-5,TRBD1,CASTSRTGSNQPQHF,TGTGCCAGCACCTCTAGGACAGGGAGCAATCAGCCCCAGCATTTT
15,NA,TRBV11-2,TRBJ1-2,TRBD1,CASSLTPGQNYGYTF,TGTGCCAGCAGCCTAACTCCGGGACAGAACTATGGCTACACCTTC
14,NA,TRBV5-1,TRBJ1-1,NA,CASSLEQGSTEAFF,TGCGCCAGCAGCTTGGAACAGGGTTCCACTGAAGCTTTCTTT
15,NA,TRBV4-1,TRBJ2-2,NA,CASSTLQGNTGELFF,TGCGCCAGCAGCACCCTCCAGGGTAACACCGGGGAGCTGTTTTTT
13,NA,TRBV10-3,TRBJ2-5,NA,CAISVGVQEAQYF,TGTGCCATCAGTGTTGGAGTACAAGAGGCCCAGTACTTC
15,once,TRBV6-1,TRBJ1-3,TRBD1,CASSWDSPSGNTIYF,TGTGCCAGCAGTTGGGACAGCCCCTCTGGAAACACCATATATTTT
17,NA,TRBV9,TRBJ1-2,NA,CASSEGGSAVPNYGYTF,TGTGCCAGCAGCGAAGGGGGATCGGCAGTGCCTAACTATGGCTACACCTTC
11,NA,TRBV2,TRBJ2-1,NA,CASSIADEQFF,TGTGCCAGCAGCATCGCGGATGAGCAGTTCTTC
13,NA,TRBV10-1,TRBJ2-3,NA,CASSENHGDTQYF,TGCGCCAGCAGTGAAAACCACGGAGATACGCAGTATTTT
15,NA,TRBV18,TRBJ2-7,NA,CASSPPGDGLNEQYF,TGTGCCAGCTCACCACCGGGAGACGGACTTAACGAGCAGTACTTC
12,NA,TRBV30,TRBJ1-2,TRBD1,CAWSRDRDGYTF,TGTGCCTGGAGTCGCGACAGGGATGGCTACACCTTC
14,NA,TRBV11-1,TRBJ1-4,TRBD1,CASSYGQGDEKLFF,TGTGCCAGCAGCTATGGACAGGGGGATGAAAAACTGTTTTTT
15,NA,TRBV2,TRBJ2-1,TRBD2,CASSVGSSGRNEQFF,TGTGCCAGCAGTGTAGGGTCTAGCGGGAGAAATGAGCAGTTCTTC
15,NA,TRBV4-1,TRBJ2-5,NA,CASSHVGMDGETQYF,TGCGCCAGCAGCCATGTCGGGATGGATGGAGAGACCCAGTACTTC
15,NA,TRBV6-1,TRBJ2-5,TRBD2,CASSSSGRAWETQYF,TGTGCCAGCAGTTCTAGCGGGAGGGCATGGGAGACCCAGTACTTC
13,NA,TRBV5-1,TRBJ2-7,TRBD2,CASSPGGGYEQYF,TGCGCCAGCAGCCCGGGGGGGGGATACGAGCAGTACTTC
14,few,TRBV4-2,TRBJ1-5,NA,CASSPQGFGQPQHF,TGTGCCAGCAGCCCACAGGGATTCGGGCAGCCCCAGCATTTT
13,NA,TRBV19,TRBJ1-5,TRBD1,CASNDRVNQPQHF,TGTGCCAGTAACGACAGGGTCAATCAGCCCCAGCATTTT
15,NA,TRBV5-5,TRBJ2-5,TRBD2,CASSLEGLAGETQYF,TGTGCCAGCAGCTTGGAGGGACTAGCGGGAGAGACCCAGTACTTC
15,NA,TRBV7-9,TRBJ2-3,TRBD2,CASSLGTSGRNTQYF,TGTGCCAGCAGCCTTGGGACTAGCGGGAGAAATACGCAGTATTTT
14,NA,TRBV5-8,TRBJ1-1,NA,CASSFWTENTEAFF,TGTGCCAGCAGCTTCTGGACAGAGAACACTGAAGCTTTCTTT
17,once,TRBV4-1,TRBJ2-1,TRBD2,CASSQVDMGLATREQFF,TGCGCCAGCAGCCAAGTTGATATGGGACTAGCGACTCGGGAGCAGTTCTTC
19,NA,TRBV7-6,TRBJ2-7,TRBD1,CASSPGGVGQQGKSYEQYF,TGTGCCAGCAGCCCGGGTGGGGTGGGACAGCAAGGGAAATCCTACGAGCAGTACTTC
14,NA,TRBV5-6,TRBJ2-1,NA,CASSFTGPYNEQFF,TGTGCCAGCAGCTTCACAGGTCCCTACAATGAGCAGTTCTTC
15,few,TRBV19,TRBJ2-2,TRBD1,CASREGTGTTGELFF,TGTGCCAGTAGGGAGGGGACAGGGACCACCGGGGAGCTGTTTTTT
17,once,TRBV28,TRBJ2-1,TRBD2,CASSFPTGTSGYNEQFF,TGTGCCAGCAGTTTTCCCACCGGGACTAGCGGCTACAATGAGCAGTTCTTC
14,few,TRBV5-6,TRBJ1-5,NA,CASSLGHSNQPQHF,TGTGCCAGCAGCTTAGGACATAGCAATCAGCCCCAGCATTTT
14,NA,TRBV5-1,TRBJ1-1,NA,CASREPGMNTEAFF,TGCGCCAGCAGGGAACCAGGGATGAACACTGAAGCTTTCTTT
12,NA,TRBV5-1,TRBJ2-7,NA,CASTGSNDEQYF,TGCGCCAGCACAGGGTCGAACGACGAGCAGTACTTC
15,NA,TRBV10-3,TRBJ2-7,TRBD2,CAIKNGGRWGNEQYF,TGTGCCATCAAAAACGGCGGGAGATGGGGCAACGAGCAGTACTTC
15,NA,TRBV27,TRBJ2-3,NA,CASSLNRGGTDTQYF,TGTGCCAGCAGTTTGAACAGGGGGGGGACAGATACGCAGTATTTT
15,NA,TRBV19,TRBJ2-6,NA,CASIDSRAGANVLTF,TGTGCCAGTATCGATAGCAGGGCTGGGGCCAACGTCCTGACTTTC
15,NA,TRBV7-5,TRBJ1-5,NA,CVRSSQGCSNQPQHF,TGTGTCAGAAGCTCACAGGGATGCAGCAATCAGCCCCAGCATTTT
16,once,TRBV5-6,TRBJ2-5,NA,CASSPLTGRREETQYF,TGTGCCAGCAGCCCACTTACTGGGAGGAGAGAAGAGACCCAGTACTTC
13,NA,TRBV6-1,TRBJ1-1,TRBD1,CASNRDRETEAFF,TGTGCCAGCAATAGGGACAGGGAGACTGAAGCTTTCTTT
13,NA,TRBV9,TRBJ2-3,NA,CASSVVLTDTQYF,TGTGCCAGCAGCGTAGTTTTAACAGATACGCAGTATTTT
13,few,TRBV19,TRBJ2-3,TRBD2,CASASGSTDTQYF,TGTGCCAGTGCTAGCGGCAGCACAGATACGCAGTATTTT
14,NA,TRBV7-6,TRBJ2-1,NA,CASRFGSGGMEQFF,TGTGCCAGCAGATTCGGATCAGGGGGGATGGAGCAGTTCTTC
11,NA,TRBV5-3,TRBJ2-1,NA,CARSRDCEQFF,TGTGCCAGAAGCCGCGACTGCGAGCAGTTCTTC
14,NA,TRBV6-5,TRBJ1-6,NA,CASSNPGLASPLHF,TGTGCCAGCAGTAACCCAGGACTTGCCTCACCCCTCCACTTT
12,few,TRBV28,TRBJ1-2,NA,CASSLMAYGYTF,TGTGCCAGCAGTTTAATGGCCTATGGCTACACCTTC